This TCR beta chain was obtained from a study of cytomegalovirus exposure and HLA in healthy donors. The CDR3 length is 16 residues. V dropped 0 bases and J dropped 4 bases, with 16 bases sitting between them. CDR1 LGHNA and CDR2 YNFKEQ come from the germline V gene. Both 60 Vbeta primers and 13 Jbeta primers went into the PCR. Generated by immunoSEQ multiplex PCR, the TCRdb table keeps only in-frame clones and is missing some. Among some 180,000 clones listed, around 80% were seen once. The clonotype was recovered from a man in his forties or fifties in good health and CMV-seropositive. V is TRBV4-2 and J is TRBJ2-7, with D possibly TRBD1 on 6 matching bases. Source material: PBMCs. The CDR3 loop reads CASSQESGQGRYEQYF. The CDR3 region has the DNA TGTGCCAGCAGCCAAGAATCCGGTCAGGGGCGATACGAGCAGTACTTC.